The rows below give T cell receptor beta chains drawn from one sample of a study of CD8+ T cells in alopecia areata. Measured with immunoSEQ multiplex PCR; TCRdb has only the in-frame clones, and not every one. Here the sample spans 200,000 to 250,000 clones, around two fifths being singletons. The input for sequencing was CD4+ T cells sorted from blood, taken at approximately week 36, from a patient treated with tofacitinib. The receptors shown here come from a human donor with alopecia areata. Each CDR3 is given without its conserved first and last residue. Only part of the rows carry a size: once, few, many, or a class if the clone is expanded.

V gene	clone size	J gene	CDR3 protein
TRBV19	many	TRBJ2-5	ASGTGRRTQY
TRBV25-1	NA	TRBJ2-5	ASSPQETQY
TRBV4-2	once	TRBJ1-3	ASSQSHLGSGNTIY
TRBV4-1	NA	TRBJ2-3	ASSHRTSGAVDTQY
TRBV27	NA	TRBJ2-5	ASSLTGRGAETQY
TRBV5-1	NA	TRBJ1-1	ASSLEGGENTEAF
TRBV29-1	NA	TRBJ2-7	SAWDRGDEQY
TRBV27	few	TRBJ1-2	ASSSGQSVSNYGYT
TRBV7-2	NA	TRBJ2-3	ASSTGQDTDTQY
TRBV11-2	NA	TRBJ2-5	ASSLVRQETQY
TRBV6-5	NA	TRBJ1-5	ASSVSVNQPQH
TRBV7-2	NA	TRBJ2-3	ASSLTSGAGPDTQY
TRBV30	NA	TRBJ2-2	AWRDGFRELF
TRBV29-1	few	TRBJ2-7	SAARDRGEVQY
TRBV28	few	TRBJ2-3	ASSGRTRTITDTQY
TRBV29-1	few	TRBJ2-2	SYTGVATGELF
TRBV7-9	few	TRBJ1-1	ASSSLGDRGTEAF
TRBV30	few	TRBJ2-6	AWSTSSGANVLT
TRBV29-1	NA	TRBJ2-3	SVKRTLPTDTQY
TRBV7-7	few	TRBJ2-1	ASSPRTAGSNNEQF
TRBV29-1	few	TRBJ2-4	SASRGVMNIQY
TRBV11-2	few	TRBJ2-5	ASSFQETQY
TRBV25-1	NA	TRBJ2-5	ASSAFEGYWETQY
TRBV6-6	few	TRBJ2-1	ASSYGGLVGF
TRBV30	few	TRBJ2-7	AWERGHEQY
TRBV15	NA	TRBJ2-3	ATSRVLLPGREEVADTQY
TRBV5-4	NA	TRBJ1-2	ASRHGQSPWDYGYT
TRBV28	NA	TRBJ1-2	ASHMGGQVYGYT
TRBV30	NA	TRBJ1-1	AWRDRTGRNTEAF
TRBV7-6	few	TRBJ2-1	ASRSLGSRTVDNEQF
TRBV30	few	TRBJ1-5	AWSREGNQPQH
TRBV6-5	few	TRBJ2-3	ASRLAGWNADTQY
TRBV5-1	NA	TRBJ2-3	ASSSGTSGTDTQY
TRBV7-8	NA	TRBJ2-3	ASSSWDSFTSTDTQY
TRBV11-2	few	TRBJ2-2	ASSNSGARGSGELF
TRBV6-5	NA	TRBJ1-5	ASSYRGGNQPQH
TRBV7-9	NA	TRBJ2-3	ASSFAIDTDTQY
TRBV19	few	TRBJ2-2	ASSPHQGGSRDGELF
TRBV9	NA	TRBJ1-3	ASSPLNRGPSSGNTIY
TRBV2	NA	TRBJ2-4	ASSESSGASGRAGNIQY
TRBV19	few	TRBJ1-2	ASSVGTGAGYGYT
TRBV5-1	few	TRBJ1-2	ASSLAGQPGKANYGYT
TRBV12-5	NA	TRBJ1-1	ASGLGGNTEAF
TRBV11-1	few	TRBJ2-7	ASSSFSYEQY
TRBV6-1	many	TRBJ2-3	ASSSSDRGGNTQY
TRBV19	NA	TRBJ2-7	ASSGRYGYEQY
TRBV30	few	TRBJ2-4	AWSPDRDKNIQY
TRBV15	few	TRBJ1-1	ATAPRTNTEAF
TRBV30	few	TRBJ1-2	AWSVLRGSYGYT
TRBV6-5	NA	TRBJ2-7	ASSDRDRGNYEQY
TRBV2	NA	TRBJ2-1	ASKGELVYNEQF
TRBV4-2	NA	TRBJ2-2	ASSQEVAGGPGELF
TRBV27	few	TRBJ2-5	ASQSLGSRGETQY
TRBV29-1	NA	TRBJ2-1	SVAREYKQF
TRBV5-1	NA	TRBJ2-7	ASSFASGPSYEQY